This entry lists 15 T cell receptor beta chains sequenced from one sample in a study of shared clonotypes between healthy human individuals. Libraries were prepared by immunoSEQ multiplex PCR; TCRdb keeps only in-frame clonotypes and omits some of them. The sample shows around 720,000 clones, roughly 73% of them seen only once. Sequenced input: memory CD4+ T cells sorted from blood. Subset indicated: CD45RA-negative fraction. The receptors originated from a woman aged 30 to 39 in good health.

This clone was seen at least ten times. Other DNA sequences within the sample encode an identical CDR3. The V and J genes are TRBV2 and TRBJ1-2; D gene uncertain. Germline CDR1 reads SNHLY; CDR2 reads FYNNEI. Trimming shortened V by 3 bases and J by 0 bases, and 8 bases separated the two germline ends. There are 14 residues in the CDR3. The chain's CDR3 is CASSDRGSNYGYTF. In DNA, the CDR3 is TGTGCCAGCAGTGACCGGGGATCTAACTATGGCTACACCTTC.

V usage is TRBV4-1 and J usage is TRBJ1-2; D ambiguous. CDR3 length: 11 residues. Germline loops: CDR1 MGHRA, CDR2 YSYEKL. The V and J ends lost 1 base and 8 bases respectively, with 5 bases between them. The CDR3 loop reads CASSQAEGYTF. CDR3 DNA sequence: TGCGCCAGCAGCCAAGCAGAGGGCTACACCTTC.

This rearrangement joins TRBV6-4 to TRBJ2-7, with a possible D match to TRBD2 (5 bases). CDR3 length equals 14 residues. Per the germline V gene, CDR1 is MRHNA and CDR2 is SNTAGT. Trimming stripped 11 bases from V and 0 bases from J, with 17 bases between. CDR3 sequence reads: CASIPGVSSYEQYF. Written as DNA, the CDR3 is TGTGCCTCAATCCCCGGGGTCAGCTCCTACGAGCAGTACTTC.

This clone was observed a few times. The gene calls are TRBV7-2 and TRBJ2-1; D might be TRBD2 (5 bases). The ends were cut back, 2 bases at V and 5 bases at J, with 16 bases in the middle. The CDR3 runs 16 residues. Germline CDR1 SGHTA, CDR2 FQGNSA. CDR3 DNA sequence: TGTGCCAGCAGCTTACAGCCCGGGATTTCAAACAATGAGCAGTTCTTC. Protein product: CASSLQPGISNNEQFF.

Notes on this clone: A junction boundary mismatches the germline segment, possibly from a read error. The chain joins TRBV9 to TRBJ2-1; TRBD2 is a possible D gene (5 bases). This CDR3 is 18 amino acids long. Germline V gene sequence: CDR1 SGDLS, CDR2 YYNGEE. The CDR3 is CASNVVGRSGERYNEQFF. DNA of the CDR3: TGTGCCAGCAACGTAGTAGGTAGGAGCGGCGAGCGCTACAATGAGCAGTTCTTC.

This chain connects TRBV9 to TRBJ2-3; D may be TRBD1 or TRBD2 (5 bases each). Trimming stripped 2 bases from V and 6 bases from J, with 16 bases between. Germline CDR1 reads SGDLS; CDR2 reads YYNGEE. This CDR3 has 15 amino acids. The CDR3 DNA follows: TGTGCCAGCAGCGTCCTCCCGGACGGGACCGATACGCAGTATTTT. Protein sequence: CASSVLPDGTDTQYF.

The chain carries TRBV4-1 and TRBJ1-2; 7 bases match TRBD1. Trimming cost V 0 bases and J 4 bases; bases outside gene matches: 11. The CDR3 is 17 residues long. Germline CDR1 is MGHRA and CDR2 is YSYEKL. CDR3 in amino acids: CASSQDDPRQGGYGYTF. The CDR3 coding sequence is TGCGCCAGCAGCCAAGATGATCCCCGACAGGGCGGCTATGGCTACACCTTC.

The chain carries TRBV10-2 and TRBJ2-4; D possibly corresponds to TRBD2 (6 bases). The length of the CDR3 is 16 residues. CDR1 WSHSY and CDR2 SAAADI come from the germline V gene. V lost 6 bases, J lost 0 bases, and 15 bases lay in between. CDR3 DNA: TGCGCCAGCAGCCTGGGGGTAGCGGTAGCCAAAAACATTCAGTACTTC. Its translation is CASSLGVAVAKNIQYF.

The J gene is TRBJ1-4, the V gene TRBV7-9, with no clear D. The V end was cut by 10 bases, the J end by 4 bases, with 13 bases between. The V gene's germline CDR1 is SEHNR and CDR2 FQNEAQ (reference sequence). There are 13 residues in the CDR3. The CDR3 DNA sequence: TGTGCCAACCCACAGACCCTTAATGAAAAACTGTTTTTT. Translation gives CANPQTLNEKLFF.

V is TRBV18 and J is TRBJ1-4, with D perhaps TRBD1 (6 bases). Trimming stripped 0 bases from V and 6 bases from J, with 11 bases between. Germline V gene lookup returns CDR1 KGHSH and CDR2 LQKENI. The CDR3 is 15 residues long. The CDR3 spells CASSPPNRADEKLFF. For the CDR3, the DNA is TGTGCCAGCTCACCACCCAACAGGGCGGATGAAAAACTGTTTTTT.

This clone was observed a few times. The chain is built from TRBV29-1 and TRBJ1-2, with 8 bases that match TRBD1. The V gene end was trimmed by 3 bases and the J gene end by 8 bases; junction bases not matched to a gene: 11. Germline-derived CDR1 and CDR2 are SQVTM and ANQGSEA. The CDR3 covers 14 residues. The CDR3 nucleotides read TGCAGCGTTGATCAACAGGGGGGTTCGGGAGGCTACACCTTC. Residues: CSVDQQGGSGGYTF.

The CDR3 loop is CASKRDSHGTEAFF. In DNA, the CDR3 is TGCGCCAGCAAAAGGGACAGTCATGGGACTGAAGCTTTCTTT. The chain carries TRBV10-1 and TRBJ1-1, with 7 nucleotides matching TRBD1. The V segment lost 7 bases and the J segment 5 bases; nucleotides outside the gene matches: 10. The CDR3 loop spans 14 amino acids. Germline assignment: CDR1 WNHNN and CDR2 SYGVQD (reference sequence).

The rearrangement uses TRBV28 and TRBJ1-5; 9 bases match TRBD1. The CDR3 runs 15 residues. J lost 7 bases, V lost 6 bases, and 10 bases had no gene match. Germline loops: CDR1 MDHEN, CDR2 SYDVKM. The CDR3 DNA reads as TGTGCCAGCAGCCTGACAGGGGGAAAAAAACAGCCCCAGCATTTT. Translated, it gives CASSLTGGKKQPQHF.

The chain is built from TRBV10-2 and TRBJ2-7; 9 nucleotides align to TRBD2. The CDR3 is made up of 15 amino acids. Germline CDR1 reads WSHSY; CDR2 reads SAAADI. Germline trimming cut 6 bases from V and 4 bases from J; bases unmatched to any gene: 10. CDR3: CASSDTGLAQYEQYF. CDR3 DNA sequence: TGCGCCAGCAGCGACACGGGACTAGCTCAATACGAGCAGTACTTC.

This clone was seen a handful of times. This CDR3 is CASSLATDNYGYTF. The CDR3 region has the DNA TGTGCCAGCAGCTTGGCCACAGATAACTATGGCTACACCTTC. The rearrangement uses TRBV5-6 and TRBJ1-2; no definite D call. V lost 0 bases to trimming and J lost 1 base, with 7 bases between them. This CDR3 is built from 14 residues. CDR1 SGHDT and CDR2 YYEEEE come from the germline V gene.